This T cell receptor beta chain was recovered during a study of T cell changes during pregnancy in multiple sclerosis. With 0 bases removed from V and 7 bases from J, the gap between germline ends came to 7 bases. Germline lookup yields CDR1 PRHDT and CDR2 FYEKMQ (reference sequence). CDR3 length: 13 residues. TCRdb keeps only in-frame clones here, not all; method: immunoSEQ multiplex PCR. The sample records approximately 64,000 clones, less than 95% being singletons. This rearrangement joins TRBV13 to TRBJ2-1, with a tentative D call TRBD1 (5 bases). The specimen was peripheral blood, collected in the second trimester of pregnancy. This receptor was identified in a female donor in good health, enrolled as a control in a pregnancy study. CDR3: CASSLGQGNEQFF. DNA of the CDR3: TGTGCCAGCAGCTTAGGGCAGGGAAATGAGCAGTTCTTC.